The rows below give T cell receptor beta chains drawn from one sample of a study of Ad26.COV2.S vaccination and SARS-CoV-2 variants. Produced via immunoSEQ multiplex PCR; TCRdb's table is partial and in-frame only. This repertoire shows around 300,000 clones, under 90% found once; its top ten account for around 5.5%. Here the sequenced sample was peripheral blood, taken in a trial of Ad26.COV2.S vaccine versus placebo. The receptors shown here come from a person aged 18-60 years who received the Ad26.COV2.S COVID-19 vaccine or a placebo. The CDR3 runs from the conserved cysteine through the conserved F or W. D genes are given only for firm matches. A row's size may be missing; if present it is once, few, many or a size class.

- TRBJ1-2 TRBV7-2 few CASSLDALAGPNYGYTF TGTGCCAGCAGCTTAGACGCCTTAGCGGGGCCTAACTATGGCTACACCTTC
- TRBJ1-1 TRBV6-5 - CASSWDSRRGEAFF TGTGCCAGCAGTTGGGACTCGAGACGGGGTGAAGCTTTCTTT
- TRBJ2-6 TRBV30 - CAWSPSGANVLTF TGTGCCTGGAGCCCCTCTGGGGCCAACGTCCTGACTTTC
TRBD1 TRBJ1-6 TRBV18 - CASSPGGDRDRSPLHF TGTGCCAGCTCACCAGGCGGGGACAGGGATCGATCACCCCTCCACTTT
TRBD1 TRBJ2-6 TRBV5-4 - CASNSGTGVSGANVLTF TGTGCCAGCAACTCCGGGACAGGGGTTTCTGGGGCCAACGTCCTGACTTTC
- TRBJ1-1 TRBV9 - CASSVGPSRGAFF TGTGCCAGCAGCGTAGGCCCGTCCCGGGGAGCTTTCTTT
TRBD2 TRBJ2-1 TRBV11-1 - CASSLAGLAGYNEQFF TGTGCCAGCAGCTTAGCGGGACTAGCGGGCTACAATGAGCAGTTCTTC
- TRBJ1-1 TRBV29-1 - CSVQGHTEAFF TGCAGCGTTCAGGGGCACACTGAAGCTTTCTTT
- TRBJ2-5 TRBV5-4 - CASSSRTSVQETQYF TGTGCCAGCAGCTCAAGGACGTCCGTCCAAGAGACCCAGTACTTC
- TRBJ1-1 TRBV5-1 - CASSKSPGPNTEAFF TGCGCCAGCAGCAAAAGCCCGGGCCCGAACACTGAAGCTTTCTTT
- TRBJ1-1 TRBV5-8 once CASSQEIGTEAFF TGTGCCAGCAGTCAGGAGATCGGGACTGAAGCTTTCTTT
- TRBJ1-1 TRBV6-6 - CASSLQGTEAFF TGTGCCAGCAGTCTACAGGGAACTGAAGCTTTCTTT
TRBD1 TRBJ1-2 TRBV29-1 - CSGEGTDRGYTF TGCAGTGGTGAAGGGACAGACCGGGGCTACACCTTC
- TRBJ2-7 TRBV4-3 - CASRGDSYEQYF TGCGCCAGCAGGGGGGATTCCTACGAGCAGTACTTC
TRBD2 TRBJ2-1 TRBV9 - CASSVTSGSSYNEQFF TGTGCCAGCAGCGTAACTAGCGGGAGCTCCTACAATGAGCAGTTCTTC
TRBD1 TRBJ1-1 TRBV7-2 once CASSLGGQGTEAFF TGTGCCAGCAGCTTAGGGGGACAGGGAACTGAAGCTTTCTTT
- TRBJ1-2 TRBV6-5 - CASSLAGVYGYTF TGTGCCAGCAGTTTGGCAGGTGTCTATGGCTACACCTTC
- TRBJ1-6 TRBV4-1 - CASSQGSVTSYNSPLHF TGCGCCAGCAGCCAGGGGAGCGTCACCTCCTATAATTCACCCCTCCACTTT
- TRBJ1-2 TRBV7-2 - CASSHGGAGDYGYTF TGTGCCAGCAGCCACGGGGGGGCCGGGGACTATGGCTACACCTTC
- TRBJ2-1 TRBV4-1 - CASSPMSRNEQFF TGCGCCAGCAGCCCTATGAGTAGGAATGAGCAGTTCTTC
TRBD1 TRBJ2-1 TRBV18 - CASSPGQGAGNEQFF TGTGCCAGCTCACCGGGACAGGGGGCGGGAAATGAGCAGTTCTTC
TRBD2 TRBJ2-1 TRBV6-2/TRBV6-3 - CASSFSSGRSYNEQFF TGTGCCAGCAGTTTCTCTAGCGGGAGGTCCTACAATGAGCAGTTCTTC
TRBD1 TRBJ2-7 TRBV6-1 - CASSEGQGASYEQYF TGTGCCAGCAGTGAGGGACAGGGGGCCTCCTACGAGCAGTACTTC
- TRBJ1-1 TRBV29-1 few CSVEDPNTEAFF TGCAGCGTTGAGGATCCTAACACTGAAGCTTTCTTT
- TRBJ2-2 TRBV9 - CASSVDRVYTGELFF TGTGCCAGCAGCGTAGACAGGGTGTACACCGGGGAGCTGTTTTTT